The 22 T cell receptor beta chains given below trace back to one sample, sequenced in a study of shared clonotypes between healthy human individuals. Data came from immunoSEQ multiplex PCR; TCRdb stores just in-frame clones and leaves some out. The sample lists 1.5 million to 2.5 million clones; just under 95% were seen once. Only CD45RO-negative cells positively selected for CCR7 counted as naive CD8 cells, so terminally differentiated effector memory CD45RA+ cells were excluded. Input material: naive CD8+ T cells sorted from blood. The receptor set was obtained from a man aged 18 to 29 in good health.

Here the CDR3 DNA reads TGTGCCAGCAGTTTAAGGGGGGGTATTGGAGAGACCCAGTACTTC. It codes for CASSLRGGIGETQYF. V usage is TRBV27 and J usage is TRBJ2-5; D is possibly TRBD2 (7 bases). V dropped 2 bases and J dropped 4 bases, with 14 bases sitting between them. The CDR3 extends over 15 amino acids. Germline CDR1 is MNHEY and CDR2 is SMNVEV (reference sequence).

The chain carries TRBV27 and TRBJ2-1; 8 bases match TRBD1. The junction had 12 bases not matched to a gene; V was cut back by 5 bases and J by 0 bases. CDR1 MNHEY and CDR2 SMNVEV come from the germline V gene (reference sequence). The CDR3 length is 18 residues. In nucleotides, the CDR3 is TGTGCCAGCAGTACCAGGGGGCTTAGACAACCCTCCTACAATGAGCAGTTCTTC. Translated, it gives CASSTRGLRQPSYNEQFF.

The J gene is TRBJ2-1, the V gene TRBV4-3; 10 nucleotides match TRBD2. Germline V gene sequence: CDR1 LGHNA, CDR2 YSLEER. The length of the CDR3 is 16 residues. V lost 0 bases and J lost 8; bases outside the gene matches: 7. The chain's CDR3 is CASSQDRGLAADEQFF. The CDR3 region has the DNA TGCGCCAGCAGCCAAGATCGCGGACTAGCGGCGGATGAGCAGTTCTTC.

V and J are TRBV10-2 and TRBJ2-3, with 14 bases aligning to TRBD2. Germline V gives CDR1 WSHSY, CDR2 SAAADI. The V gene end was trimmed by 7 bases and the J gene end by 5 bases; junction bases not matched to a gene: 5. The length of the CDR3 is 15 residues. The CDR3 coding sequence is TGCGCCAGCAATAGACTAGCGGGAGGGCAAGATACGCAGTATTTT. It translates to CASNRLAGGQDTQYF.

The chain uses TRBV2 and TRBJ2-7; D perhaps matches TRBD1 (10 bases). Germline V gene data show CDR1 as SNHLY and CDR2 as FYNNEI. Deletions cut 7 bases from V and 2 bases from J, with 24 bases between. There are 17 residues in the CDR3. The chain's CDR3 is CASIPRQGAGGTYEQYF. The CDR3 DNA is TGTGCCAGCATCCCGAGACAGGGGGCGGGAGGGACCTACGAGCAGTACTTC.

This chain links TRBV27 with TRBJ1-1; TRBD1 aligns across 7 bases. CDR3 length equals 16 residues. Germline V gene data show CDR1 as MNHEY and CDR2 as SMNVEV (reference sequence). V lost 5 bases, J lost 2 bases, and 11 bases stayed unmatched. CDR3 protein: CASSPHQTGRNTEAFF. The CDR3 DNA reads TGTGCCAGCAGTCCCCACCAGACAGGGAGAAACACTGAAGCTTTCTTT.

The CDR3 region is CASKGGGDLYF. CDR3 DNA sequence: TGTGCCAGCAAAGGGGGCGGGGACCTGTATTTT. The chain has TRBV13 and TRBJ2-3; D perhaps matches TRBD1 (7 bases). CDR3 length: 11 amino acids. CDR1 is PRHDT and CDR2 is FYEKMQ in the germline V gene (reference sequence). V was pared by 7 bases and J by 14 bases, with 16 bases between.

The CDR3 region is CASSQGYGTENQPQHF. The CDR3 DNA is TGCGCCAGCAGCCAAGGGTACGGGACAGAAAATCAGCCCCAGCATTTT. The genes are TRBV4-1 and TRBJ1-5; 7 bases fit TRBD1. Trimming cost V 1 base and J 4 bases; bases outside gene matches: 7. This CDR3 has 16 amino acids. Per germline, CDR1 MGHRA and CDR2 YSYEKL.

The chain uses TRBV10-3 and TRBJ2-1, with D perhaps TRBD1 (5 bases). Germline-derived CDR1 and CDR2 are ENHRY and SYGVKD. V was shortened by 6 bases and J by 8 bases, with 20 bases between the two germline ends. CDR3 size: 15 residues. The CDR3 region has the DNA TGTGCCATCAGCACCAGGGTAGCTAGTTTCGATGAGCAGTTCTTC. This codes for CAISTRVASFDEQFF.

The CDR3 here is CASSAPQDDFGNTIYF. The CDR3 DNA reads as TGTGCCAGCAGCGCCCCGCAAGATGATTTTGGAAACACCATATATTTT. The V gene is TRBV11-2, the J gene TRBJ1-3, with D unresolved. CDR3 length equals 16 residues. V lost 5 bases, J lost 3 bases, and 17 bases lay in between. Germline assignment: CDR1 SGHAT and CDR2 FQNNGV. Full variable domain (rest looked up from reference TRBV11-2 and TRBJ1-3): EAGVAQSPRYKIIEKRQSVAFWCNPISGHATLYWYQQILGQGPKLLIQFQNNGVVDDSQLPKDRFSAERLKGVDSTLKIQPAKLEDSAVYLCASSAPQDDFGNTIYFGEGSWLTVV.

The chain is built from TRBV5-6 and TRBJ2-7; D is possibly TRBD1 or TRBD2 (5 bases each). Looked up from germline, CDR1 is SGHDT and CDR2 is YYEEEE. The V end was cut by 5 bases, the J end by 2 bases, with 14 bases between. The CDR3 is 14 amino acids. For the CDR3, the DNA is TGTGCCAGCAGGCCGGGACCTTTAACCTACGAGCAGTACTTC. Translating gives CASRPGPLTYEQYF.

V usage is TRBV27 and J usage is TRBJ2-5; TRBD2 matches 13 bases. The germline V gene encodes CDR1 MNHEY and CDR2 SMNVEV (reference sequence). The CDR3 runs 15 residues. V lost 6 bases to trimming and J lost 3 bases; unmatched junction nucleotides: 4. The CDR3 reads CASRPGTSGEETQYF. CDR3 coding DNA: TGTGCCAGCAGGCCCGGGACTAGCGGGGAAGAGACCCAGTACTTC.

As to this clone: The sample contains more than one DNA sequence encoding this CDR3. The chain's CDR3 is CASSYSTGGNSPLHF. The CDR3 bases are TGTGCCAGCAGTTACTCGACAGGGGGCAATTCACCCCTCCACTTT. This chain uses TRBV6-5 with TRBJ1-6; 10 bases fit TRBD1. The CDR3 runs 15 residues. Trimming cost V 0 bases and J 7 bases; bases outside gene matches: 0. Germline V gives CDR1 MNHEY, CDR2 SVGAGI.

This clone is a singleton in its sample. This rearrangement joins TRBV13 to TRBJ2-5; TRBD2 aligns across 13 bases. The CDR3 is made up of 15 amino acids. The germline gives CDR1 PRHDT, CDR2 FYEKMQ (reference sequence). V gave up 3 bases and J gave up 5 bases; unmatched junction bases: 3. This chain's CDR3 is CASSLTGLAGETQYF. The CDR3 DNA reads TGTGCCAGCAGCTTGACGGGACTAGCGGGGGAGACCCAGTACTTC.

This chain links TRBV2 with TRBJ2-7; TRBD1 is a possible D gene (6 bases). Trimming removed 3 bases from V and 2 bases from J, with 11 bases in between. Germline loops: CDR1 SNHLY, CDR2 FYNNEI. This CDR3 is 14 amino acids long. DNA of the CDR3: TGTGCCAGCAGTGATGGGGGCCCGGCCTACGAGCAGTACTTC. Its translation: CASSDGGPAYEQYF.

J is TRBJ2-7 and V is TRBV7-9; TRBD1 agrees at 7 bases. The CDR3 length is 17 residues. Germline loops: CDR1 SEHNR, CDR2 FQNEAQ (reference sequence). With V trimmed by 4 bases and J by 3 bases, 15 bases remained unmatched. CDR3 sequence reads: CASSSTGKVYSDYEQYF. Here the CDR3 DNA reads TGTGCCAGCAGCTCGACAGGGAAGGTGTATTCTGACTACGAGCAGTACTTC.

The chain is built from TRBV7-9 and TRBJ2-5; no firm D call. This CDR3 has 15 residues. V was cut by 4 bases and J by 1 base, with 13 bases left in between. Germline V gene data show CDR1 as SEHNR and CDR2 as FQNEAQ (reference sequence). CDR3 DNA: TGTGCCAGCAGCTCCTCATTCGGCACCCAAGAGACCCAGTACTTC. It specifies CASSSSFGTQETQYF.

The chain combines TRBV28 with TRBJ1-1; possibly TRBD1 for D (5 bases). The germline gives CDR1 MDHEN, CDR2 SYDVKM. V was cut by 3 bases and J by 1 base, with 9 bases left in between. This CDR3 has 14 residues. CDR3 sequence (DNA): TGTGCCAGCAGTTTGTACGGGGGGAACACTGAAGCTTTCTTT. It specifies CASSLYGGNTEAFF. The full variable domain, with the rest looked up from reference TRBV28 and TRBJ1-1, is DVKVTQSSRYLVKRTGEKVFLECVQDMDHENMFWYRQDPGLGLRLIYFSYDVKMKEKGDIPEGYSVSREKKERFSLILESASTNQTSMYLCASSLYGGNTEAFFGQGTRLTVV.

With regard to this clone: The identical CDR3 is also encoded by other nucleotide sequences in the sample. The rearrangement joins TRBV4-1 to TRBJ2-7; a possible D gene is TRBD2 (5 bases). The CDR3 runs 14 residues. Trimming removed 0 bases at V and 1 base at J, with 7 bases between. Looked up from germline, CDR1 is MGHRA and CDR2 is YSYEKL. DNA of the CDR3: TGCGCCAGCAGCCAAGAGGGGAGTTCCTACGAGCAGTACTTC. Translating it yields CASSQEGSSYEQYF.

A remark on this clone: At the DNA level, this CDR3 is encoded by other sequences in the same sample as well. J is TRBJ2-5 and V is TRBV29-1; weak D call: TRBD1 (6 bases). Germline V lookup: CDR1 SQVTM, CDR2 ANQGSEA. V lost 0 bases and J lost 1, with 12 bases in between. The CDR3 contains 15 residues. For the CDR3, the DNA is TGCAGCGTTGAAGATCGGGGACACCTCCAAGAGACCCAGTACTTC. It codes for CSVEDRGHLQETQYF. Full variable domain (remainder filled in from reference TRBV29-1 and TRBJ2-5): SAVISQKPSRDICQRGTSLTIQCQVDSQVTMMFWYRQQPGQSLTLIATANQGSEATYESGFVIDKFPISRPNLTFSTLTVSNMSPEDSSIYLCSVEDRGHLQETQYFGPGTRLLVL.

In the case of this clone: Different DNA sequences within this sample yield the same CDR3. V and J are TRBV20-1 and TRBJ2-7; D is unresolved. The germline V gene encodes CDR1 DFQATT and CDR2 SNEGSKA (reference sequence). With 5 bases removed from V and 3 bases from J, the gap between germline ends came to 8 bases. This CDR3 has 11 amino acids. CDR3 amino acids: CSAPQDYEQYF. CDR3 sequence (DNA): TGCAGTGCTCCCCAGGACTACGAGCAGTACTTC.

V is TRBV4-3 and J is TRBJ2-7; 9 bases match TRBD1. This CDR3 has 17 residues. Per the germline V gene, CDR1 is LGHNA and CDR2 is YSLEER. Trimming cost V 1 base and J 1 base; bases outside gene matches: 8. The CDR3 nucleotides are TGCGCCAGCAGCCAAGTGAAAGTAGGACAGGGGTCCTACGAGCAGTACTTC. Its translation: CASSQVKVGQGSYEQYF.